Below are 7 T cell receptor beta chains sequenced from a single sample in a study of PD-1 blockade in classical Hodgkin lymphoma. Time point: cycle 4 day 1 (C4D1), after less than 7 weeks of nivolumab. Every single patient, without exception, relapsed after autologous stem cell transplantation, and brentuximab vedotin exposure varied. The table came from immunoSEQ multiplex PCR; TCRdb's copy has only in-frame clones and leaves some out. Found here are roughly 90,000 clones, 83% of them singletons; the top ten hold approximately 15%. Sequences were derived from peripheral blood mononuclear cells (PBMCs), sampled before the fourth cycle of nivolumab. Every receptor here comes from a human donor with classical Hodgkin lymphoma.

The chain carries TRBV2 and TRBJ2-1; TRBD2 matches 10 bases. The CDR3 covers 11 residues. Looked up from germline, CDR1 is SNHLY and CDR2 is FYNNEI. Trimming at V came to 11 bases and at J to 5 bases, leaving 0 bases not matched to a gene. The CDR3 protein is CAGLADNEQFF. The CDR3 DNA reads TGTGCCGGACTAGCGGACAATGAGCAGTTCTTC.

The chain is built from TRBV9 and TRBJ2-1, with 9 nucleotides matching TRBD1. This CDR3 has 14 amino acids. In germline, CDR1 is SGDLS, CDR2 YYNGEE. The V and J ends lost 4 bases and 6 bases, in that order; junction bases with no gene match: 5. The CDR3 spells CASSTRTGVNEQFF. The CDR3 DNA reads TGTGCCAGCAGCACCAGGACAGGGGTCAATGAGCAGTTCTTC.

The V gene is TRBV5-4, the J gene TRBJ2-2; D uncertain. This CDR3 has 14 amino acids. Germline loops: CDR1 SGHNT, CDR2 YYREEE (reference sequence). Trimming took off 0 bases at V and 3 bases at J, with 6 bases between the two ends. This CDR3 is CASSLVRDTGELFF. CDR3 sequence (DNA): TGTGCCAGCAGCTTGGTCCGGGACACCGGGGAGCTGTTTTTT.

This clone was observed a handful of times. The chain couples TRBV2 to TRBJ2-3; the D gene is possibly TRBD1 (6 bases). Trimming shortened V by 7 bases and J by 2 bases, and 10 bases separated the two germline ends. The CDR3 is 13 residues long. Per germline, CDR1 SNHLY and CDR2 FYNNEI. DNA for the CDR3: TGTGCCAGCATGACAGGATACACAGATACGCAGTATTTT. Residues: CASMTGYTDTQYF.

The V call is TRBV29-1, the J call TRBJ2-1, with 9 bases that match TRBD1. The CDR3 consists of 15 residues. Germline assignment: CDR1 SQVTM and CDR2 ANQGSEA. Trimming at V came to 7 bases and at J to 10 bases, leaving 17 bases not matched to a gene. CDR3 residues: CSGSLRTGASWEQFF. The DNA for the CDR3 is TGCAGCGGATCGTTACGGACAGGGGCTTCCTGGGAGCAGTTCTTC.

This CDR3 reads CASSESPPVSPEAFF. CDR3 in DNA: TGTGCCAGCAGTGAAAGTCCCCCGGTTTCACCTGAAGCTTTCTTT. The chain employs TRBV6-1 and TRBJ1-1; D gene ambiguous. CDR3 length: 15 amino acids. Trimming pared 2 bases from V and 6 bases from J, leaving 16 bases between. Per the germline V gene, CDR1 is MNHNS and CDR2 is SASEGT.

This clone has only one observation. The chain carries TRBV6-4 and TRBJ2-1; 10 nucleotides align to TRBD1. Germline loops: CDR1 MRHNA, CDR2 SNTAGT. The CDR3 runs to 15 residues. V gave up 4 bases and J gave up 5 bases; unmatched junction bases: 5. CDR3 residues: CASSVGTGVDNEQFF. CDR3 in DNA: TGTGCCAGCAGTGTTGGGACAGGGGTTGACAATGAGCAGTTCTTC.